This TCR beta chain was retrieved from a study of T cell responses to AZD1222 COVID-19 vaccine. It was second doses at about 4 or about 12 weeks that were pooled. Data came from immunoSEQ multiplex PCR; TCRdb stores just in-frame clones and leaves some out. The sample lists 140,000 to 150,000 clones, around 92% seen once, with approximately 3.5% in the top ten. With respect to this clone: Its antigen is unidentified.

Germline loops: CDR1 SGHVS, CDR2 FQNEAQ. The CDR3 length is 14 residues. Trimming left V 3 bases short and J 4 bases short, with 9 bases between. Study observations and caveats: At 160-218 and 743-854, vaccine-associated CD4 TCRs were dominant, and they spanned spike.

V usage is TRBV7-8 and J usage is TRBJ1-4; the D gene is possibly TRBD1 (5 bases). Here the sequenced sample was peripheral blood, taken 28 days after the second AZD1222 dose. The clonotype originates from an adult who received the AZD1222 COVID-19 vaccine. The CDR3 nucleotides are TGTGCCAGCAGCTTGAGACAGAGTAATGAAAAACTGTTTTTT. This sequence encodes CASSLRQSNEKLFF.